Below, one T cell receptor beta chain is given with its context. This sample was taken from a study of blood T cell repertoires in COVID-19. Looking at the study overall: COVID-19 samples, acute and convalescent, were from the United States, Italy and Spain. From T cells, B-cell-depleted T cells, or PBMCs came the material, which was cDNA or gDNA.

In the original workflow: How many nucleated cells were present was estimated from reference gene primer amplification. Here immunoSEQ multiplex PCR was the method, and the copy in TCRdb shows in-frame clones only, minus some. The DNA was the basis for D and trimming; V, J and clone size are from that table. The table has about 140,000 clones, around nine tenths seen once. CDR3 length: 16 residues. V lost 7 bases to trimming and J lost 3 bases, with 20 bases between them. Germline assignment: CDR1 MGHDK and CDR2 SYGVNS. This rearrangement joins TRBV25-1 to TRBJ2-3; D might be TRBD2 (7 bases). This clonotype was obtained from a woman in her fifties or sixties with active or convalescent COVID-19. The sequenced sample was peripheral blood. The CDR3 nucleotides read TGTGCCAGCACACGGGGAGGGGGGAGACTGACAGATACGCAGTATTTT. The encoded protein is CASTRGGGRLTDTQYF.